These 21 T cell receptor beta chains were all obtained from the same sample, sequenced in a study of CD8 T cells in Susac syndrome. With random hexamers, 0.5 to 1 ug RNA was reverse transcribed. TCRdb reprocessed the immunoSEQ multiplex PCR reads via MiXCR and lists one record per CDR3 protein. The table lists 84,000 or so distinct CDR3 sequences, around 93% of them singletons. The sequencing sample was made of CD8+ T cells from PBMCs. These receptors were obtained from a human donor with Susac syndrome.

The chain uses TRBV6-5 and TRBJ2-2, with D uncertain. Germline V gives CDR1 MNHEY, CDR2 SVGAGI. CDR3 size: 15 residues. V shed 0 bases and J shed 5 bases, with 10 bases lying between them. As DNA, the CDR3 is TGTGCCAGCAGTTACTCTCTCGCAGTGACCGGGGAGCTGTTTTTT. Its protein is CASSYSLAVTGELFF.

This chain uses TRBV7-9 with TRBJ1-5, with 7 bases matching TRBD1. V was pared by 5 bases and J by 4 bases, with 8 bases of the junction left unmatched. Germline-derived CDR1 and CDR2 are SEHNR and FQNEAQ (reference sequence). CDR3 length: 15 amino acids. DNA of the CDR3: TGTGCCAGCAGCCCCTCGACAGGGCCTAATCAGCCCCAGCATTTT. Protein: CASSPSTGPNQPQHF.

The chain recombines TRBV21-1 with TRBJ2-3; TRBD1 is the table's D call and was not checked against the DNA. TRBV21-1 is an annotated pseudogene. The CDR3 loop spans 17 amino acids. DNA for the CDR3: TGTGCTAAGGAGCTCCCCGGGACATTAACCAGCACAGATACGCAGTATTTT. Protein sequence: CAKELPGTLTSTDTQYF.

The chain uses TRBV5-6 and TRBJ1-2, with D maybe TRBD1 (6 bases). The length of the CDR3 is 16 residues. V lost 0 bases and J 4 bases, leaving 16 bases between the germline ends. Germline CDR1 and CDR2: SGHDT and YYEEEE. CDR3 coding DNA: TGTGCCAGCAGCTTGGGGAGCCTACAGGGACCCTATGGCTACACCTTC. Translating gives CASSLGSLQGPYGYTF.

The count of this clonotype is one. The chain uses TRBV5-1 and TRBJ2-1; perhaps D is TRBD1 or TRBD2 (6 bases each). CDR1 is SGHRS, CDR2 YFSETQ, per germline. The length of the CDR3 is 14 residues. V was shortened by 6 bases and J by 0 bases, with 10 bases between the two germline ends. CDR3 region: CASTRGGSYNEQFF. As DNA, the CDR3 is TGCGCCAGCACCAGGGGAGGCTCCTACAATGAGCAGTTCTTC.

The genes are TRBV4-3 and TRBJ2-5, with no clear D. Germline V lookup: CDR1 LGHNA, CDR2 YSLEER. V dropped 3 bases and J dropped 2 bases, with 1 base sitting between them. The CDR3 contains 11 residues. CDR3 sequence reads: CASSHQETQYF. The CDR3 DNA follows: TGCGCCAGCAGCCATCAAGAGACCCAGTACTTC.

This sequence joins TRBV20-1 and TRBJ2-7; 10 bases fit TRBD1. V lost 0 bases, J lost 4 bases, and 12 bases stayed unmatched. There are 17 residues in the CDR3. CDR1 is DFQATT, CDR2 SNEGSKA, per germline (reference sequence). CDR3 amino acids: CSARDRFGTGEKYEQYF. The CDR3 bases are TGCAGTGCTAGAGATAGGTTCGGGACAGGGGAAAAGTACGAGCAGTACTTC.

The rearrangement joins TRBV4-1 to TRBJ2-5; tentatively, D is TRBD1 (5 bases). The V gene's germline CDR1 is MGHRA and CDR2 YSYEKL. Trimming left V 0 bases short and J 4 bases short, with 15 bases between. The CDR3 has 16 residues. DNA of the CDR3: TGCGCCAGCAGCCAAGATAGGATGGGGCTAGGAGAGACCCAGTACTTC. The encoded protein is CASSQDRMGLGETQYF.

The chain combines TRBV2 with TRBJ2-7, with D maybe TRBD1 (5 bases). The CDR3 loop spans 13 amino acids. Trimming took 3 bases from V and 4 from J, leaving 10 bases between them. Germline CDR1 is SNHLY and CDR2 is FYNNEI. The CDR3: CASSDRVAYEQYF. The CDR3 DNA sequence: TGTGCCAGCAGTGACAGGGTTGCTTACGAGCAGTACTTC.

The V and J genes are TRBV7-9 and TRBJ2-2; D unresolved. Trimming removed 5 bases at V and 6 bases at J, with 13 bases between. The CDR3 has 14 residues. CDR1 and CDR2 from the germline V gene are SEHNR and FQNEAQ (reference sequence). The CDR3 loop reads CASSLGVSAGELFF. CDR3 sequence (DNA): TGTGCCAGCAGCCTAGGAGTTTCCGCCGGGGAGCTGTTTTTT.

The V gene is TRBV6-5, the J gene TRBJ2-5; 10 bases are shared with TRBD1. From germline, CDR1 is MNHEY and CDR2 SVGAGI. The trim removed 2 bases at V and 1 base at J, leaving 7 bases unmatched. The CDR3 runs to 17 residues. CDR3: CASSYPGTGEPQETQYF. The CDR3 DNA is TGTGCCAGCAGTTACCCCGGGACAGGGGAGCCCCAAGAGACCCAGTACTTC.

V and J are TRBV12-3 or TRBV12-4 and TRBJ2-5, with a possible D match to TRBD1 (7 bases). The CDR3 extends over 15 amino acids. Trimming shortened V by 3 bases and J by 5 bases, and 16 bases separated the two germline ends. CDR3 amino acids: CASSFQGGGGETQYF. The CDR3 DNA sequence: TGTGCCAGCAGTTTTCAGGGGGGAGGAGGCGAGACCCAGTACTTC.

This sequence joins TRBV30 and TRBJ1-4; D is ambiguous. The CDR3 is 13 residues long. Germline V gene sequence: CDR1 GTSNPN, CDR2 SVGIG (reference sequence). Trimming cost V 4 bases and J 7 bases, with 13 bases left between them. The CDR3 spells CAWNSGEVEKLFF. CDR3 in DNA: TGTGCCTGGAACAGTGGCGAGGTTGAAAAACTGTTTTTT.

The chain links TRBV2 to TRBJ2-1; 7 bases agree with TRBD2. Germline CDR1 is SNHLY and CDR2 is FYNNEI. V dropped 6 bases and J dropped 0; count of bases not matched to a gene: 14. The CDR3 consists of 18 residues. CDR3 sequence reads: CASSLNDLAGVSYNEQFF. The CDR3 coding sequence is TGTGCCAGCAGCCTAAATGATCTTGCGGGGGTCTCCTACAATGAGCAGTTCTTC.

The rearrangement joins TRBV5-4 to TRBJ2-7; D might be TRBD1 (6 bases). CDR1 SGHNT and CDR2 YYREEE come from the germline V gene (reference sequence). The CDR3 loop spans 16 amino acids. V was cut by 0 bases and J by 6 bases, with 19 bases left in between. In nucleotides, the CDR3 is TGTGCCAGCAGCTTGGAATTCGGACAGTCAGGCGGCGAGCAGTACTTC. The encoded protein is CASSLEFGQSGGEQYF.

The V call is TRBV6-5, the J call TRBJ1-4, with D uncertain. This CDR3 spans 13 amino acids. Germline V gene sequence: CDR1 MNHEY, CDR2 SVGAGI. V shed 4 bases and J shed 7 bases, with 10 bases lying between them. The CDR3 spells CASSLIMGEKLFF. The CDR3 DNA reads as TGTGCCAGCAGTTTAATCATGGGTGAAAAACTGTTTTTT.

This chain connects TRBV27 to TRBJ2-5; D gene unclear. Trimming left V 8 bases short and J 5 bases short, with 12 bases between. The CDR3 is made up of 12 amino acids. Germline V CDR1 and CDR2: MNHEY, SMNVEV (reference sequence). CDR3 sequence: CASGVPGETQYF. The CDR3 DNA reads TGTGCCAGCGGGGTACCTGGGGAGACCCAGTACTTC.

The rearrangement uses TRBV4-2 and TRBJ2-7, with D perhaps matching TRBD2 (6 bases). Trimming cost V 3 bases and J 5 bases, with 20 bases left between them. CDR1 LGHNA and CDR2 YNFKEQ come from the germline V gene. The CDR3 contains 16 residues. The CDR3: CASSQGLTGVGDEQYF. The CDR3 region has the DNA TGTGCCAGCAGCCAGGGACTCACTGGCGTCGGCGACGAGCAGTACTTC.

The genes are TRBV29-1 and TRBJ2-2, with 8 bases aligning to TRBD1. Germline V gene lookup returns CDR1 SQVTM and CDR2 ANQGSEA. The CDR3 is 13 amino acids. V was clipped by 8 bases and J by 4 bases; unmatched bases: 6. The chain's CDR3 is CSTKGQGTGELFF. The CDR3 bases are TGCAGCACGAAAGGACAGGGCACCGGGGAGCTGTTTTTT.

CDR3 coding DNA: TGTGCCAGCAGTGAAGCGGGCTACGAGCAGTACTTC. As protein: CASSEAGYEQYF. This chain connects TRBV6-1 to TRBJ2-7, with D uncertain. The V gene lost 0 bases and the J gene lost 3 bases, with 3 bases spanning the gap. The CDR3 is made up of 12 amino acids. Per the germline V gene, CDR1 is MNHNS and CDR2 is SASEGT.

The chain is built from TRBV29-1 and TRBJ2-7; D unresolved. Germline CDR1 is SQVTM and CDR2 is ANQGSEA. Deletions cut 0 bases from V and 7 bases from J, with 16 bases between. CDR3 length: 14 amino acids. DNA of the CDR3: TGCAGCGTTGAAGATCCTAAGAATTTGCGTGAGCAGTACTTC. This translates into CSVEDPKNLREQYF.